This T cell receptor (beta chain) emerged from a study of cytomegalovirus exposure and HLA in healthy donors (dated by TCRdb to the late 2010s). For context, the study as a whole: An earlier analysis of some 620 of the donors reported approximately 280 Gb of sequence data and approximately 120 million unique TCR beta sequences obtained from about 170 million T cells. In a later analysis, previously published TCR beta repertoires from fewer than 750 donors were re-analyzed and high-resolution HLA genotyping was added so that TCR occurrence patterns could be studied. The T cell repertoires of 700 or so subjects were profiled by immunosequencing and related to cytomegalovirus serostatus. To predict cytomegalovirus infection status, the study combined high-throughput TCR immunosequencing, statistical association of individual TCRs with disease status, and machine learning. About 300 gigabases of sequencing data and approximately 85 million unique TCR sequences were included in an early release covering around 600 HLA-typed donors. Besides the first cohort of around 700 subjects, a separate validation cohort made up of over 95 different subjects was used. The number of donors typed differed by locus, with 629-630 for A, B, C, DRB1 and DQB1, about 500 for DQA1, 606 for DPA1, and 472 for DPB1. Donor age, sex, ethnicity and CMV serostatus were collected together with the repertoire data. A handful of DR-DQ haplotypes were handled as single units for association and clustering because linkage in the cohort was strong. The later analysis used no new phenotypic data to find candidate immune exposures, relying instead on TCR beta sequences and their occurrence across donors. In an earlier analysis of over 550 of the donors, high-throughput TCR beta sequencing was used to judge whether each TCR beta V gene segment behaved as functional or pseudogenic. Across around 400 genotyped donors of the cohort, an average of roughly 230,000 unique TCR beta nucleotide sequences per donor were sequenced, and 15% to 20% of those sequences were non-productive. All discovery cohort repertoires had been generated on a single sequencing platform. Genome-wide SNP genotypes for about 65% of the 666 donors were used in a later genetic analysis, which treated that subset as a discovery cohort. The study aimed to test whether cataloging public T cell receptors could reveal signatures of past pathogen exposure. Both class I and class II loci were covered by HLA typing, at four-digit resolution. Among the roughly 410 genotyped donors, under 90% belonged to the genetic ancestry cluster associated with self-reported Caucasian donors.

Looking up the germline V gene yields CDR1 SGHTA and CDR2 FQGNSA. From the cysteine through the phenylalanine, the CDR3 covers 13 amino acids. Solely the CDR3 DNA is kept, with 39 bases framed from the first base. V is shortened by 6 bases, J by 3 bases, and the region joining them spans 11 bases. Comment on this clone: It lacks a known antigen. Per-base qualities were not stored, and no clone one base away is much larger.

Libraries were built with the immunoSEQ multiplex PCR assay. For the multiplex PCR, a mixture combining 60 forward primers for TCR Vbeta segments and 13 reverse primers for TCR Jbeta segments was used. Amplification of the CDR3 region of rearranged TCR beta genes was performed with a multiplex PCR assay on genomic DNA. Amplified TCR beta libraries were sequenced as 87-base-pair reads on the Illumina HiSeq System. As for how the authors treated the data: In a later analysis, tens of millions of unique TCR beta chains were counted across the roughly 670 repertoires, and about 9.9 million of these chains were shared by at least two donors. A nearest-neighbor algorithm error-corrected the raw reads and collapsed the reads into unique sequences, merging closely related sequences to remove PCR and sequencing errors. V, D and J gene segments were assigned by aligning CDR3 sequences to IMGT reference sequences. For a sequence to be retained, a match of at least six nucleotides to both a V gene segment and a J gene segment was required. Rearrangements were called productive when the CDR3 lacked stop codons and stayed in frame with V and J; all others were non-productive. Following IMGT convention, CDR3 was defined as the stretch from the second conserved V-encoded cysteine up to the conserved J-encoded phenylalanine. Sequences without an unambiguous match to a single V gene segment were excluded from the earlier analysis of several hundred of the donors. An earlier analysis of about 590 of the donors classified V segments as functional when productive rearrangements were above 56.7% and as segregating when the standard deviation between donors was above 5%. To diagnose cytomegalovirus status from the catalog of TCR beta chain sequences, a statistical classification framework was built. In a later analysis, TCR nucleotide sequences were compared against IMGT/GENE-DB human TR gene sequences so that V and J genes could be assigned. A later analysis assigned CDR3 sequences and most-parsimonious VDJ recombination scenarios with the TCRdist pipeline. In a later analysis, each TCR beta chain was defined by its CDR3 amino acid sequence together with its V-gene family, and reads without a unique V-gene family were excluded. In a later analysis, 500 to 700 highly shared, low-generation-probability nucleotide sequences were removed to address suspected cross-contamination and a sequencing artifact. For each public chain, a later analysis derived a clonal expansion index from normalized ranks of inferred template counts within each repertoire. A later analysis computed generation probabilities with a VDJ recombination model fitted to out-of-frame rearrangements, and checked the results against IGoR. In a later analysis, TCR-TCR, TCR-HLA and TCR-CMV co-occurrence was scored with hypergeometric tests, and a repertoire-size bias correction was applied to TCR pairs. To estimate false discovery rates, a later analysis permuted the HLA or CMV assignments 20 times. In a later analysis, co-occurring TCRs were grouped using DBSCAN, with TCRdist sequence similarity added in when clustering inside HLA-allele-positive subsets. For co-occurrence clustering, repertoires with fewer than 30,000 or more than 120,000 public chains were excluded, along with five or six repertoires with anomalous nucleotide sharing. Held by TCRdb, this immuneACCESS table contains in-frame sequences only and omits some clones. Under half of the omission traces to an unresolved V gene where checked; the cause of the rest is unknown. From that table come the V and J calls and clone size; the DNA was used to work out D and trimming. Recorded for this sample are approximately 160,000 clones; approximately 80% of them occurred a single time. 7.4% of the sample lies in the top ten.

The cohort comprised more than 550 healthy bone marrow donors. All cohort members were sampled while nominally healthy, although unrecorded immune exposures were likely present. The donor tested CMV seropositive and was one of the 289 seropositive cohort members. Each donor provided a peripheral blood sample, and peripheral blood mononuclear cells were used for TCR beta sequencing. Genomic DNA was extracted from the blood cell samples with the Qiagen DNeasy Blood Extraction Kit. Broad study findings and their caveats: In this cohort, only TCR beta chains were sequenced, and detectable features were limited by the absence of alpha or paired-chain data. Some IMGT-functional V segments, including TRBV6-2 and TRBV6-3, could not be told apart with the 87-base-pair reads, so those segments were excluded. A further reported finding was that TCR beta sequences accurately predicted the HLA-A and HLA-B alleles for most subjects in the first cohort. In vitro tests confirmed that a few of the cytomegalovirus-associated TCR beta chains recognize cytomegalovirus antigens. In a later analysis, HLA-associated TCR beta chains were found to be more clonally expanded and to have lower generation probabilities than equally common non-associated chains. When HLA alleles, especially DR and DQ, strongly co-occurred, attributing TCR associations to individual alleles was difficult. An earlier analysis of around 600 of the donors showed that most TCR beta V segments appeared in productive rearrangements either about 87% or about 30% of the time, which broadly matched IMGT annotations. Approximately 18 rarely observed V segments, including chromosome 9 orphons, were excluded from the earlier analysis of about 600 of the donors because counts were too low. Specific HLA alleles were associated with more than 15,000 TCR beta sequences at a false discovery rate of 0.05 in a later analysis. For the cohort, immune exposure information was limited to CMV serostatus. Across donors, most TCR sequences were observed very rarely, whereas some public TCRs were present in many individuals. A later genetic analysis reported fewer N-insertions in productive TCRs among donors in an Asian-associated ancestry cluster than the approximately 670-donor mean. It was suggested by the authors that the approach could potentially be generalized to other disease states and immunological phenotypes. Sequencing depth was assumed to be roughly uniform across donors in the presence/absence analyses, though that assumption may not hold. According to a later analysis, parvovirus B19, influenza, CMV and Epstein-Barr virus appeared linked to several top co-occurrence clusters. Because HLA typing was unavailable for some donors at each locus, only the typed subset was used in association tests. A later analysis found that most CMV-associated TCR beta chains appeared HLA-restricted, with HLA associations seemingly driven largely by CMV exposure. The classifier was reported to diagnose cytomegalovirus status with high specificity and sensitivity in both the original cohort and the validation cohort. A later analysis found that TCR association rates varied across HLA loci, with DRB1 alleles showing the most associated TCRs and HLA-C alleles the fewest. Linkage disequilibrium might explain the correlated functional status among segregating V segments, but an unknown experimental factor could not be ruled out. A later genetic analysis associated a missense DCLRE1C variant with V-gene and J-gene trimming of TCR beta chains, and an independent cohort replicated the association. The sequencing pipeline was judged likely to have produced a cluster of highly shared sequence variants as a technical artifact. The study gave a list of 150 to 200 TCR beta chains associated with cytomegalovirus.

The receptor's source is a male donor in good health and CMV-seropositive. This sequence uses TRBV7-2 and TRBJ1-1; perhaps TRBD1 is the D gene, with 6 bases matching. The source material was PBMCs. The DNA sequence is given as TGTGCCAGCAGGTTGACAGGATACACTGAAGCTTTCTTT. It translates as CASRLTGYTEAFF.